These T cell receptor beta chains were read from a single sample in a study of shared clonotypes between healthy human individuals. Produced via immunoSEQ multiplex PCR; TCRdb's table is partial and in-frame only. The table records roughly 1.5 million clones, around 98% of them present only once. The sequenced sample consisted of naive CD4+ T cells sorted from blood. The source is a man aged 25-45 years in good health. The CDR3 runs from the conserved cysteine through the conserved F or W. Each record gives: V gene, J gene, clone size, D gene, CDR3 protein, CDR3 DNA. The D gene is left open where the match is weak. For some rows the clone size is stated as once, few or many, or as a class when expanded; others skip it.

TRBV27	TRBJ2-7	NA	TRBD1	CASSPGTVASYEQYF	TGTGCCAGCAGTCCCGGGACAGTCGCCTCCTACGAGCAGTACTTC
TRBV14	TRBJ1-1	NA	NA	CASSLDTEAFF	TGTGCCAGCAGCCTAGACACTGAAGCTTTCTTT
TRBV6-6	TRBJ2-3	NA	TRBD1	CASRYRGQSTDTQYF	TGTGCCAGCAGGTACAGGGGGCAGAGCACAGATACGCAGTATTTT
TRBV15	TRBJ2-4	NA	NA	CATSRDGAQKGKNIQYF	TGTGCCACCAGCAGAGATGGAGCGCAGAAAGGCAAAAACATTCAGTACTTC
TRBV4-1	TRBJ1-5	NA	NA	CASSQRVAADQPQHF	TGCGCCAGCAGCCAACGGGTGGCGGCGGATCAGCCCCAGCATTTT
TRBV5-1	TRBJ2-1	NA	NA	CASSLASGNEQFF	TGCGCCAGCAGCTTGGCTAGTGGTAATGAGCAGTTCTTC
TRBV18	TRBJ2-3	NA	TRBD1	CASSPTGGPDTQYF	TGTGCCAGCTCACCAACAGGGGGCCCAGATACGCAGTATTTT
TRBV4-2	TRBJ2-7	NA	NA	CASSPQGGSAGYEQYF	TGTGCCAGCAGCCCCCAAGGGGGATCGGCAGGCTACGAGCAGTACTTC
TRBV19	TRBJ1-5	NA	TRBD1	CASSKDDRVNQPQHF	TGTGCCAGTAGTAAGGATGACAGGGTAAATCAGCCCCAGCATTTT
TRBV5-1	TRBJ2-1	NA	NA	CASSLPFAGTQAYNEQFF	TGCGCCAGCAGCTTACCTTTTGCGGGGACGCAGGCTTACAATGAGCAGTTCTTC
TRBV6-5	TRBJ2-7	NA	NA	CASKGLGYYEQYF	TGTGCCAGCAAGGGGTTGGGGTACTACGAGCAGTACTTC
TRBV27	TRBJ1-5	NA	NA	CASSKSVGGSSNQPQHF	TGTGCCAGCAGTAAATCGGTCGGGGGAAGTAGCAATCAGCCCCAGCATTTT
TRBV19	TRBJ2-3	NA	NA	CASSIDHGTDTQYF	TGTGCCAGTAGTATAGATCATGGGACAGATACGCAGTATTTT
TRBV18	TRBJ2-4	NA	TRBD2	CASSPLGRGAKNIQYF	TGTGCCAGCTCACCTCTCGGGAGGGGAGCCAAAAACATTCAGTACTTC
TRBV10-3	TRBJ1-5	NA	TRBD1	CAISERGQGGQPQHF	TGTGCCATCAGTGAGAGGGGACAGGGTGGTCAGCCCCAGCATTTT
TRBV19	TRBJ2-3	NA	NA	CASRGTSTDTQYF	TGTGCCAGTAGGGGCACTAGCACAGATACGCAGTATTTT
TRBV6-6	TRBJ1-4	NA	NA	CASSYGGTLEKLFF	TGTGCCAGCAGTTACGGGGGCACCCTTGAAAAACTGTTTTTT
TRBV5-1	TRBJ1-1	NA	TRBD1	CASSLVGQDYTEAFF	TGCGCCAGCAGCTTGGTTGGACAGGACTACACTGAAGCTTTCTTT
TRBV11-3	TRBJ2-1	NA	TRBD2	CASSMGLASYNEQFF	TGTGCCAGCAGCATGGGACTAGCCTCCTACAATGAGCAGTTCTTC
TRBV7-9	TRBJ2-3	once	NA	CASSSGFPITDTQYF	TGTGCCAGCAGTTCAGGGTTTCCGATCACAGATACGCAGTATTTT
TRBV19	TRBJ2-7	NA	TRBD1	CASSTGTGGHYEQYF	TGTGCCAGTAGTACCGGGACAGGGGGGCACTACGAGCAGTACTTC
TRBV28	TRBJ2-7	NA	NA	CASSLLTSYEQYF	TGTGCCAGCAGTTTATTAACCAGCTACGAGCAGTACTTC
TRBV19	TRBJ1-3	NA	NA	CASIALGGRRTGNTIYF	TGTGCCAGTATCGCCCTGGGGGGGAGAAGAACTGGAAACACCATATATTTT
TRBV5-4	TRBJ1-1	NA	TRBD1	CASSRDRDNTEAFF	TGTGCCAGCAGCCGGGACAGGGATAATACTGAAGCTTTCTTT
TRBV5-4	TRBJ2-3	NA	NA	CASSLGLGSSTDTQYF	TGTGCCAGCAGCTTGGGGCTGGGCAGCAGCACAGATACGCAGTATTTT
TRBV29-1	TRBJ1-5	NA	NA	CSVAVQGIQPQHF	TGCAGCGTAGCGGTACAGGGTATACAGCCCCAGCATTTT
TRBV5-1	TRBJ2-3	few	NA	CASSLEGTSTDTQYF	TGCGCCAGCAGCTTGGAGGGGACAAGCACAGATACGCAGTATTTT
TRBV11-2	TRBJ2-2	NA	NA	CASKTLGGAAPGELFF	TGTGCCAGCAAAACCCTCGGGGGCGCGGCCCCCGGGGAGCTGTTTTTT
TRBV11-3	TRBJ2-2	NA	NA	CASSTHRASGELFF	TGTGCCAGCAGCACTCACAGGGCATCCGGGGAGCTGTTTTTT